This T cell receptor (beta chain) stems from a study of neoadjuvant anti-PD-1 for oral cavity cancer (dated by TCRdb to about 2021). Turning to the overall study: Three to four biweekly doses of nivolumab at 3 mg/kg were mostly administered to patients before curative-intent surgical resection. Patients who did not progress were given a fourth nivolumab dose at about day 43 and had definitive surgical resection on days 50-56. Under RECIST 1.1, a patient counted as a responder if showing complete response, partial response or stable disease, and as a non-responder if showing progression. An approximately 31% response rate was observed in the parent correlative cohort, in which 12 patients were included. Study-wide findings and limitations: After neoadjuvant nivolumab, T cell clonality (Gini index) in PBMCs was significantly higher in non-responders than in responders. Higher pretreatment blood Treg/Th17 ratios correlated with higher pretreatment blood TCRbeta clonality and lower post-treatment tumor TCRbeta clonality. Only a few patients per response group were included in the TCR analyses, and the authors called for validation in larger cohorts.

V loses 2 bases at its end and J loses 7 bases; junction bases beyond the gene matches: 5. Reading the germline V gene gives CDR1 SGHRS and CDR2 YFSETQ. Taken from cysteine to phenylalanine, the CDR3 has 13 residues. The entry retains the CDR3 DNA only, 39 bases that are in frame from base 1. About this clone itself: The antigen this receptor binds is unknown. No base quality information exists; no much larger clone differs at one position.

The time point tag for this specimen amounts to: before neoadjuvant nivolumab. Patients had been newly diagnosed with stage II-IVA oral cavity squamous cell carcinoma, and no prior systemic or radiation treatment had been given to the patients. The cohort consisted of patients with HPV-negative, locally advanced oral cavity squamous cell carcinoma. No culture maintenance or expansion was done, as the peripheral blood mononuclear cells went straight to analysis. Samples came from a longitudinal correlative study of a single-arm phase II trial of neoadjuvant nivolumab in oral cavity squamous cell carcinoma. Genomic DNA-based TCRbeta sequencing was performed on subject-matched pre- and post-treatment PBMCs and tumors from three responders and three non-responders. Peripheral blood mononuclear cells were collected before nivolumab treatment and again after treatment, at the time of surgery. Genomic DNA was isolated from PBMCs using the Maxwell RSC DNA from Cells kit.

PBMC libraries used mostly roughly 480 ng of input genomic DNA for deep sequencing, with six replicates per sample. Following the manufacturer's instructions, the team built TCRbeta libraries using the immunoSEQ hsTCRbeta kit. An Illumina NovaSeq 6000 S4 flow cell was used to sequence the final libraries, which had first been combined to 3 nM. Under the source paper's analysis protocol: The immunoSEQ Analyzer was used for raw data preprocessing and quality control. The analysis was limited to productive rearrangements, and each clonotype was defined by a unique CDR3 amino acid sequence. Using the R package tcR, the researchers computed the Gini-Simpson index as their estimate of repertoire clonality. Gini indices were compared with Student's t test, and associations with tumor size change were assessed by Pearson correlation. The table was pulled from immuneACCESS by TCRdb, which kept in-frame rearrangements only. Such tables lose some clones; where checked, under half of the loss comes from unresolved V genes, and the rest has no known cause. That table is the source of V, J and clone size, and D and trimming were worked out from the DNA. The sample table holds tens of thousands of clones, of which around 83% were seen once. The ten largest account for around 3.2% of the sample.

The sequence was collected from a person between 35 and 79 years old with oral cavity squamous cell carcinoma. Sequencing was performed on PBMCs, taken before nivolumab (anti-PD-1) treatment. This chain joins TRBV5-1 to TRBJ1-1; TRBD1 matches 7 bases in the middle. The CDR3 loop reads CASSLQGSNEAFF. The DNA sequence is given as TGCGCCAGCAGCTTACAGGGGTCTAATGAAGCTTTCTTT.